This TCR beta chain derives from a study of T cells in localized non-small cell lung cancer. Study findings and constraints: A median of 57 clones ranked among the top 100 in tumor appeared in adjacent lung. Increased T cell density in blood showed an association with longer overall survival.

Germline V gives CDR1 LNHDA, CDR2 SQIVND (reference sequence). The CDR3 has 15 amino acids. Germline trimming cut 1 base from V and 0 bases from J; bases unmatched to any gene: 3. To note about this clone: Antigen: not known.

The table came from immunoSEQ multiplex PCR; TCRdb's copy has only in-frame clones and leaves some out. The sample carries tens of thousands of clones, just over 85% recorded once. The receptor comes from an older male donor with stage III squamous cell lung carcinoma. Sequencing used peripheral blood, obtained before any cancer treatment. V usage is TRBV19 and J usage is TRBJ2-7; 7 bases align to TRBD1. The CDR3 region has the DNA TGTGCCAGTAGTATAGTAGGGGGCCTCTCCTACGAGCAGTACTTC. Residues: CASSIVGGLSYEQYF. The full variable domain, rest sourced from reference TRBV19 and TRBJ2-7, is DGGITQSPKYLFRKEGQNVTLSCEQNLNHDAMYWYRQDPGQGLRLIYYSQIVNDFQKGDIAEGYSVSREKKESFPLTVTSAQKNPTAFYLCASSIVGGLSYEQYFGPGTRLTVT.